The present entry profiles one T cell receptor beta chain with its context. Its antigen has not been determined. The input lacks base qualities; no much larger clone sits a single base away. The data derive from a study of PD-1 blockade in classical Hodgkin lymphoma (TCRdb year 2020). Turning to the overall study: Nivolumab dosing was 3 mg/kg intravenously every 2 weeks, continuing until either disease progression or unacceptable toxicity. The study used TCR beta sequencing and CyTOF to define a peripheral blood immune signature of response to PD-1 blockade in classical Hodgkin lymphoma.

Genomic DNA was isolated using the Qiagen DNeasy kit from unsorted PBMCs as well as from negatively selected CD4+ and CD8+ fractions. Using primers that anneal to V and J segments, immunoSEQ multiplex PCR amplified the TCR beta CDR3 regions. A synthetic immune receptor repertoire was used to minimize amplification bias, and remaining bias was computationally removed after sequencing. In the source study's methods: Repertoire diversity was quantified as the Shannon entropy index using custom Python scripts. Unsorted, CD4+ and CD8+ repertoires were analyzed separately, except in combined analyses where CD4+ and CD8+ sequences were merged in silico. Clonal expansion was defined as a frequency increase of at least 2-fold after treatment compared with C1D1, and clones undetected at baseline were assigned a pseudocount of 0.5. Clones with 0 or 1 copy at C1D1 were defined as singleton clones, while clones with 2 or more copies were defined as non-singleton clones. Clones expanded in unsorted samples were labelled as CD4+, CD8+ or unknown by matching protein sequences in sorted samples from the same patient. Wilcoxon tests were applied to paired samples to test diversity changes from C1D1 to C4D1. TCRdb provides this immuneACCESS table in a form limited to in-frame rearrangements. Some clones are lacking; in checked studies, under half of them reflect an unresolved V gene, and why the rest are absent is not known. The V and J calls and clone size come from that table; D and trimming were worked out from the DNA. The sample has fewer than 25,000 clones on record, about four fifths of them singletons. Of the sample, around 8% is held by the ten largest clones.

Per the publication, the time point label means: cycle 2 day 1 (C2D1) of nivolumab. Relapse after autologous stem cell transplantation had occurred in all trial patients, and cohorts A, B and C were distinguished by prior brentuximab vedotin exposure. The trial cohort was composed of approximately 60 patients with relapsed/refractory classical Hodgkin lymphoma, for whom complete response, partial response or progressive disease was recorded as best overall response. Single-agent nivolumab was administered to trial patients in the multi-cohort phase II CheckMate 205 trial. An independent review committee assessed best overall response using the 2007 International Working Group response criteria. Trial PBMCs were obtained immediately prior to nivolumab initiation (C1D1) and on therapy at cycle 2 day 1 and cycle 4 day 1. Peripheral blood was collected in 8 mL Vacutainer Cell Preparation Tubes, from which PBMCs were isolated by centrifugation and then cryopreserved.

The CDR3 contains 16 residues, cysteine and phenylalanine counted. Only the CDR3 portion is preserved as DNA: 48 bases, with reading frame beginning at the first base. Via the germline V gene, CDR1 is ENHRY and CDR2 SYGVKD. Trimming accounts for 7 bases at V and 2 bases at J, while the number of junction bases matched to no gene is 5. Study-wide findings and limitations: CD4+ but not CD8+ TCR diversity rose significantly by C4D1 (p=0.0027 vs p=0.16), most apparent in complete responders (p=0.02). The study covered only a single clinical trial cohort, and the causes of the repertoire differences, possibly disease activity or prior therapy, were still not defined. Baseline TCR diversity was reported to be lower in newly diagnosed patients than in healthy donors and to be lower still in relapsed/refractory patients. Lower diversity was observed in patients in whom nivolumab was started less than 1 year after ASCT, and these patients were excluded from later analyses so that confounding by immune reconstitution would be avoided. Trial patients achieving complete response had baseline diversity similar to newly diagnosed patients, whereas partial responders and progressors had significantly lower diversity.

The sequence was collected from a human donor with classical Hodgkin lymphoma. This chain joins TRBV10-3 to TRBJ2-5; TRBD2 aligns with 15 central bases. Sequenced here: peripheral blood mononuclear cells (PBMCs), sampled before the second cycle of nivolumab. In nucleotides, the sequence is TGTGCCATCACTCCGGGACTAGCGGGGGGTCAAGAGACCCAGTACTTC. Translated, this is CAITPGLAGGQETQYF.